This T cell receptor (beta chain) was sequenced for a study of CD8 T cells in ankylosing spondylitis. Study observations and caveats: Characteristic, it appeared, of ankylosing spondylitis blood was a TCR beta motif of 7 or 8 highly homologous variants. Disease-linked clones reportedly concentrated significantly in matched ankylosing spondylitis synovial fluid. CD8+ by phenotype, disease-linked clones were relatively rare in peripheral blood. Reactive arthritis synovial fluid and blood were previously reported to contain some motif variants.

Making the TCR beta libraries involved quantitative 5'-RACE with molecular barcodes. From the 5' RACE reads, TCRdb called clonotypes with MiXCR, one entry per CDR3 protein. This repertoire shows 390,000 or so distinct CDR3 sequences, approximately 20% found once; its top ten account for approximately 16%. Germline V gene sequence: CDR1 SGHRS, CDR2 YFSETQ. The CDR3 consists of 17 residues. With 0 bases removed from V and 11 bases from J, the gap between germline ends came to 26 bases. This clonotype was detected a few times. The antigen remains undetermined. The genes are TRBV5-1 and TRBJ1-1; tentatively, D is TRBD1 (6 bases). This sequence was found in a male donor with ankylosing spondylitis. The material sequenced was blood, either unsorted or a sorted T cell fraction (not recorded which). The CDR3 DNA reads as TGCGCCAGCAGCTTGGGAATCAGGGTTGGGGGCGAATCTCCGGCTTTCTTT. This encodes CASSLGIRVGGESPAFF.